The clone carrying this TCR beta chain was recorded a few times. The data originate from a study of T cell responses to AZD1222 COVID-19 vaccine. The CDR3 spans 18 residues. Sequenced by immunoSEQ multiplex PCR; TCRdb stores in-frame clones only, minus some. The sample has approximately 200,000 clones, approximately 90% seen once. The sample in question was peripheral blood, obtained 28 days after the second AZD1222 dose. The rearrangement joins TRBV12-1 to TRBJ2-7; TRBD1, the D gene given by the table, was not confirmed from the DNA. TRBV12-1 has pseudogene status. This clonotype originated in an adult who received the AZD1222 COVID-19 vaccine. The CDR3 loop is CASDAPQGARKRLYEQYF. The CDR3 nucleotides read TGTGCCAGCGACGCCCCCCAGGGGGCGAGGAAACGGCTCTACGAGCAGTACTTC.